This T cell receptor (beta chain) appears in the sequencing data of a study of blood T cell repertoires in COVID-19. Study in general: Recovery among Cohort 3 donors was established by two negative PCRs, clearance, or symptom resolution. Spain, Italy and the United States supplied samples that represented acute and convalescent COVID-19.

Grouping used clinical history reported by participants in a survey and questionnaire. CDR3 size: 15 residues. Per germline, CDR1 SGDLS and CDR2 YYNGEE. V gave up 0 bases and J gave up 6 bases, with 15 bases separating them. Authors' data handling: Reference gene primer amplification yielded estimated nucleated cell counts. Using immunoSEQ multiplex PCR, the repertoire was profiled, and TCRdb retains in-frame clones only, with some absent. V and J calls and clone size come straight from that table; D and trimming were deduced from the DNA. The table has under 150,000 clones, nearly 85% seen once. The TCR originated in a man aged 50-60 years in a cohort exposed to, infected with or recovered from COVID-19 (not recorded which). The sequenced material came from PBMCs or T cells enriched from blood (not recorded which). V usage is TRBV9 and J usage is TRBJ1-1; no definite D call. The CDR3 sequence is CASSVEGVGGSEAFF. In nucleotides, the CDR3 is TGTGCCAGCAGCGTAGAAGGAGTAGGCGGATCTGAAGCTTTCTTT.